The clone carrying this T cell receptor (beta chain) occurred once. Its antigen is unidentified. These data originate in a study of cytomegalovirus exposure and HLA in healthy donors. The study, taken as a whole, reports: Many donors shared some public TCRs, even though most TCR sequences were rare.

PCR amplification relied on 60 Vbeta primers (plus 13 Jbeta primers). Generated by immunoSEQ multiplex PCR, the TCRdb table keeps only in-frame clones and is missing some. Of around 130,000 clones listed, 65% to 90% are singletons. Each of the donors was a healthy bone marrow donor. Per the germline V gene, CDR1 is SGHRS and CDR2 is YFSETQ. The CDR3 totals 13 residues. Trimming shortened V by 9 bases and J by 7 bases, and 17 bases separated the two germline ends. The clonotype was recovered from a man aged 45-60 years in good health and CMV-seronegative. The chain links TRBV5-1 to TRBJ2-1; the D gene is possibly TRBD1 (6 bases). The sample consisted of PBMCs. The CDR3 loop reads CATRGGPNNEQFF. CDR3 nucleotide sequence: TGCGCCACCCGAGGGGGTCCCAATAATGAGCAGTTCTTC.